The 8 T cell receptor beta chains given below trace back to one sample, sequenced in a study of STAT5B mutations in CD4+ large granular lymphocyte leukemia. Sequencing used immunoSEQ multiplex PCR; TCRdb keeps in-frame clones, though not all of them. The sample holds about 30,000 clones, about 85% seen once. Source material: CD4+ T cells from blood buffy coats. All receptors derive from a human donor in good health.

The genes are TRBV15 and TRBJ2-7; TRBD1 agrees at 7 bases. Trimming removed 2 bases from V and 5 bases from J; junction bases left unmatched: 3. Germline V gene sequence: CDR1 LNHNV, CDR2 YYDKDF (reference sequence). This CDR3 has 13 residues. CDR3 amino acids: CATSRTTGDEQYF. DNA of the CDR3: TGTGCCACCAGCAGAACCACAGGGGACGAGCAGTACTTC.

The chain uses TRBV29-1 and TRBJ2-2, with TRBD1 matching 8 bases. V shed 7 bases and J 5 bases; nucleotides not matched to a gene: 6. Germline V gives CDR1 SQVTM, CDR2 ANQGSEA. This CDR3 is built from 13 residues. The CDR3 sequence is CSGGTGQTGELFF. CDR3 DNA: TGCAGCGGGGGGACAGGACAGACCGGGGAGCTGTTTTTT.

The genes are TRBV7-8 and TRBJ2-1, with 7 bases fitting TRBD2. The CDR3 is made up of 13 amino acids. V was clipped by 4 bases and J by 7 bases; unmatched bases: 4. Per the germline V gene, CDR1 is SGHVS and CDR2 is FQNEAQ. The chain's CDR3 is CASSSGEGNEQFF. CDR3 DNA sequence: TGTGCCAGCAGCTCGGGGGAGGGTAATGAGCAGTTCTTC. Supplemented by reference TRBV7-8 and TRBJ2-1, the full variable domain reads GAGVSQSPRYKVAKRGQDVALRCDPISGHVSLFWYQQALGQGPEFLTYFQNEAQLDKSGLPSDRFFAERPEGSVSTLKIQRTQQEDSAVYLCASSSGEGNEQFFGPGTRLTVL.

The chain couples TRBV11-3 to TRBJ2-5; D remains ambiguous. Germline V gene lookup returns CDR1 SGHNT and CDR2 YENEEA. V gave up 1 base and J gave up 5 bases, with 8 bases separating them. This CDR3 region has 13 residues. The CDR3 sequence: CASSLGERETQYF. The CDR3 coding sequence is TGTGCCAGCAGCTTAGGAGAAAGGGAGACCCAGTACTTC.

The chain carries TRBV2 and TRBJ2-1; D call uncertain. The germline V gene has CDR1 SNHLY and CDR2 FYNNEI. The V gene lost 2 bases and the J gene lost 11 bases, with 13 bases spanning the gap. This CDR3 comprises 13 residues. The CDR3 sequence: CASSEIPGPKQFF. In nucleotides, the CDR3 is TGTGCCAGCAGTGAAATACCGGGCCCTAAGCAGTTCTTC.

The chain couples TRBV7-8 to TRBJ1-3, with a possible D match to TRBD1 (5 bases). The CDR3 extends over 15 amino acids. With 6 bases removed from V and 0 bases from J, the gap between germline ends came to 12 bases. Per germline, CDR1 SGHVS and CDR2 FQNEAQ. Here the CDR3 DNA reads TGTGCCAGCAGTGACAGCGCGTTCTCTGGAAACACCATATATTTT. Residues: CASSDSAFSGNTIYF.

This rearrangement joins TRBV7-6 to TRBJ2-1; 8 nucleotides line up with TRBD2. CDR1 is SGHVS and CDR2 is FNYEAQ in the germline V gene. J lost 8 bases, V lost 9 bases, and 9 bases had no gene match. The CDR3 has 13 residues. The CDR3 sequence is CASTPRAGDEQFF. The CDR3 region has the DNA TGTGCCAGTACACCTAGAGCGGGGGATGAGCAGTTCTTC.

J is TRBJ1-4 and V is TRBV5-1; the match to TRBD1 covers 9 bases. Germline loops: CDR1 SGHRS, CDR2 YFSETQ. This CDR3 contains 16 residues. Trimming cost V 0 bases and J 7 bases; bases outside gene matches: 7. The CDR3 protein is CASSLAPGQGGEKLFF. Written as DNA, the CDR3 is TGCGCCAGCAGCTTGGCCCCGGGACAGGGAGGTGAAAAACTGTTTTTT.